The entry that follows covers one TCR beta chain sequence. This sample was taken from a study of OX40 agonist ivuxolimab in advanced cancers. About the research overall: Participants averaged approximately 60 years of age (range about 23 to 90) and were around 85% male.

Data came from immunoSEQ multiplex PCR; TCRdb stores just in-frame clones and leaves some out. The repertoire includes 65,000 to 100,000 clones, over 75% of them detected once, and over 3% sits in the top ten. V was shortened by 4 bases and J by 2 bases, with 6 bases between the two germline ends. The CDR3 runs 14 residues. The germline CDR1 and CDR2 sequences are SGHNT and YENEEA. The sequenced sample was CD4+ or CD8+ T cells sorted from blood, obtained in a trial of the OX40 agonist ivuxolimab. The rearrangement joins TRBV11-3 to TRBJ2-6; D call uncertain. The sequence came from an adult with an advanced solid tumor such as melanoma, head and neck, liver or kidney cancer. CDR3 DNA sequence: TGTGCCAGCAGCTCGCTCCCTGGGGCCAACGTCCTGACTTTC. Translating it yields CASSSLPGANVLTF.